This T cell receptor beta chain was sequenced for a study of blood T cell repertoires in COVID-19. Study background: PBMCs, B-cell-depleted T cells, or T cells were the source of the cDNA or gDNA that made up the material.

Sequencing was performed with immunoSEQ multiplex PCR; in TCRdb, only in-frame clones are kept and a portion is missing. The sample has approximately 290,000 clones, nearly 90% seen once; the top ten hold around 10%. Seattle patients were enrolled during active infection and followed longitudinally. Trimming pared 4 bases from V and 7 bases from J, leaving 7 bases between. The CDR3 is 11 amino acids. The V gene's germline CDR1 is SNHLY and CDR2 FYNNEI. This chain links TRBV2 with TRBJ1-2; unclear D gene. The TCR comes from a woman in her 30s with COVID-19, enrolled during active disease. Material: peripheral blood. The CDR3 DNA reads as TGTGCCAGCAGTGCTGAGGGTGGCTACACCTTC. This sequence encodes CASSAEGGYTF.